The next 17 T cell receptor beta chains were all read from a single sample in a study of CD39 and CD103 CD8 tumor-infiltrating T cells. Clones were read by immunoSEQ multiplex PCR, and TCRdb kept only the in-frame ones, dropping some. The sample holds roughly 15,000 clones; over 80% are singletons and the top ten take 3.5% to 5%. Source material: CD8+ T cells sorted from blood. Subset defined: total memory CD8 T cells (CD45RA-CCR7+/-) from blood or uninvolved lymph node. The receptors come from a human donor with head and neck squamous cell carcinoma.

The chain links TRBV7-2 to TRBJ2-7, with D possibly matching TRBD2 (6 bases). This CDR3 spans 17 amino acids. Trimming removed 4 bases at V and 1 base at J, with 20 bases between. Germline values: CDR1 SGHTA, CDR2 FQGNSA. The CDR3 DNA reads as TGTGCCAGCAGCTCCCCGTCGGGAGACAGTAGGTCCTACGAGCAGTACTTC. It codes for CASSSPSGDSRSYEQYF.

This clone was observed once. The chain uses TRBV5-4 and TRBJ1-1; D may be TRBD1 (5 bases). Trimming stripped 1 base from V and 5 bases from J, with 18 bases between. The CDR3 is made up of 16 amino acids. The germline V gene has CDR1 SGHNT and CDR2 YYREEE (reference sequence). The CDR3 nucleotides are TGTGCCAGCAGCTTGTCCTGGGACTCCACGAAGACTGAAGCTTTCTTT. Protein: CASSLSWDSTKTEAFF.

This chain joins TRBV6-6 and TRBJ1-2, with D possibly matching TRBD1 (5 bases). V was cut by 6 bases and J by 5 bases, with 13 bases left in between. This CDR3 spans 13 amino acids. Germline loops: CDR1 MNHNY, CDR2 SVGAGI (reference sequence). CDR3 in amino acids: CASSPGTRYGYTF. The CDR3 bases are TGTGCCAGCAGCCCCGGGACGAGATATGGCTACACCTTC.

This chain uses TRBV2 with TRBJ1-5; D is undetermined. Deletions cut 1 base from V and 5 bases from J, with 12 bases between. The CDR3 is 15 residues long. In germline, CDR1 is SNHLY, CDR2 FYNNEI. The CDR3 here is CASSEDVNPHQPQHF. DNA of the CDR3: TGTGCCAGCAGTGAAGATGTGAATCCACATCAGCCCCAGCATTTT.

This chain joins TRBV6-5 and TRBJ2-1; either TRBD1 or TRBD2 may supply D (6 bases each). Deletions cut 2 bases from V and 2 bases from J, with 10 bases between. CDR3 length: 15 amino acids. Germline V lookup: CDR1 MNHEY, CDR2 SVGAGI. This CDR3 reads CASSYNREAYNEQFF. In DNA, the CDR3 is TGTGCCAGCAGTTACAACAGGGAGGCCTACAATGAGCAGTTCTTC.

This clone was detected only a few times. The chain is built from TRBV5-1 and TRBJ1-1, with D possibly matching TRBD1 (6 bases). CDR1 and CDR2 from the germline V gene are SGHRS and YFSETQ. The CDR3 runs to 13 residues. Trimming took off 0 bases at V and 4 bases at J, with 7 bases between the two ends. This chain's CDR3 is CASSLEGGTEAFF. CDR3 DNA sequence: TGCGCCAGCAGCTTGGAGGGGGGCACTGAAGCTTTCTTT.

This clone ranks as medium-sized. CDR3 DNA: TGTGCCAGCTCGCCCCAAGGCACTGAAGCTTTCTTT. Its protein product is CASSPQGTEAFF. J is TRBJ1-1 and V is TRBV18, with D unclear. Per germline, CDR1 KGHSH and CDR2 LQKENI. This CDR3 has 12 amino acids. Trimming removed 6 bases at V and 4 bases at J, with 9 bases between.

This rearrangement joins TRBV7-8 to TRBJ1-3; 7 nucleotides align to TRBD1. The CDR3 covers 18 residues. Germline lookup yields CDR1 SGHVS and CDR2 FQNEAQ. V lost 5 bases and J lost 4; bases outside the gene matches: 17. The CDR3 region has the DNA TGTGCCAGCAGCCGGAGTGTGGCGAGCGACAGGGACGGAAACACCATATATTTT. Translated, it gives CASSRSVASDRDGNTIYF.

The V gene is TRBV5-1, the J gene TRBJ1-5, with a possible D match to TRBD1 (5 bases). Germline assignment: CDR1 SGHRS and CDR2 YFSETQ. The CDR3 is 17 residues long. Trimming left V 4 bases short and J 4 bases short, with 21 bases between. Written as DNA, the CDR3 is TGCGCCAGCAGCCCCCCCGGGATCAGGGAGGGGAATCAGCCCCAGCATTTT. This encodes CASSPPGIREGNQPQHF.

V gene TRBV7-9 combines with J gene TRBJ2-7, with a tentative D call TRBD2 (6 bases). Trimming cost V 4 bases and J 0 bases, with 13 bases left between them. Germline CDR1 reads SEHNR; CDR2 reads FQNEAQ (reference sequence). The CDR3 loop spans 15 amino acids. This CDR3 reads CASSSSGEISYEQYF. The CDR3 DNA reads TGTGCCAGCAGCTCTTCGGGGGAAATCTCCTACGAGCAGTACTTC.

V usage is TRBV4-1 and J usage is TRBJ2-7; D remains ambiguous. This CDR3 is built from 13 residues. From germline, CDR1 is MGHRA and CDR2 YSYEKL. The ends were cut back, 0 bases at V and 1 base at J, with 4 bases in the middle. The CDR3 nucleotides are TGCGCCAGCAGCCAAGAACCGTCCTACGAGCAGTACTTC. Amino acids: CASSQEPSYEQYF.

The rearrangement links TRBV7-3 to TRBJ2-3; tentatively, D is TRBD2 (5 bases). The V gene's germline CDR1 is SGHTA and CDR2 FQGTGA. Trimming shortened V by 2 bases and J by 0 bases, and 12 bases separated the two germline ends. The CDR3 totals 16 residues. CDR3 DNA: TGTGCCAGCAGCTTAGTAGGAGGCGGGAGCACAGATACGCAGTATTTT. Residues: CASSLVGGGSTDTQYF.

V gene TRBV27 combines with J gene TRBJ2-2; 10 bases line up with TRBD1. This CDR3 spans 13 amino acids. Germline V gives CDR1 MNHEY, CDR2 SMNVEV (reference sequence). V shed 7 bases and J 6 bases; nucleotides not matched to a gene: 2. CDR3 in DNA: TGTGCCAGCACGGGACAGGGGCCCGGGGAGCTGTTTTTT. This gives the protein CASTGQGPGELFF.

This chain uses TRBV5-1 with TRBJ2-2, with D uncertain. The CDR3 totals 12 residues. The germline CDR1 and CDR2 sequences are SGHRS and YFSETQ. The germline V and J ends were trimmed by 5 bases and 7 bases, with 9 bases remaining between them. CDR3 sequence: CASSLTDGELFF. The CDR3 DNA follows: TGCGCCAGCAGTCTAACAGACGGGGAGCTGTTTTTT.

This chain uses TRBV4-1 with TRBJ1-1, with D perhaps TRBD1 (5 bases). V lost 3 bases and J lost 1, with 15 bases in between. From germline, CDR1 is MGHRA and CDR2 YSYEKL. The CDR3 is made up of 16 amino acids. The CDR3 sequence: CASSHGTGSTNTEAFF. The DNA for the CDR3 is TGCGCCAGCAGCCACGGAACAGGCAGTACGAACACTGAAGCTTTCTTT.

CDR3 nucleotide sequence: TGTGCCAGCTGGGGGGGGCGAGCTAATGAAAAACTGTTTTTT. It yields the protein CASWGGRANEKLFF. The V and J genes are TRBV28 and TRBJ1-4; D possibly corresponds to TRBD1 (6 bases). V gave up 8 bases and J gave up 3 bases, with 13 bases separating them. This CDR3 spans 14 amino acids. Germline V gives CDR1 MDHEN, CDR2 SYDVKM.

V and J are TRBV6-1 and TRBJ2-1, with 9 bases matching TRBD1. The junction had 11 bases not matched to a gene; V was cut back by 4 bases and J by 7 bases. This CDR3 has 16 residues. From germline, CDR1 is MNHNS and CDR2 SASEGT. CDR3 in DNA: TGTGCCAGCAGTGGTCTTCCGGGACAGGGCGGGAATGAGCAGTTCTTC. Its protein product is CASSGLPGQGGNEQFF.